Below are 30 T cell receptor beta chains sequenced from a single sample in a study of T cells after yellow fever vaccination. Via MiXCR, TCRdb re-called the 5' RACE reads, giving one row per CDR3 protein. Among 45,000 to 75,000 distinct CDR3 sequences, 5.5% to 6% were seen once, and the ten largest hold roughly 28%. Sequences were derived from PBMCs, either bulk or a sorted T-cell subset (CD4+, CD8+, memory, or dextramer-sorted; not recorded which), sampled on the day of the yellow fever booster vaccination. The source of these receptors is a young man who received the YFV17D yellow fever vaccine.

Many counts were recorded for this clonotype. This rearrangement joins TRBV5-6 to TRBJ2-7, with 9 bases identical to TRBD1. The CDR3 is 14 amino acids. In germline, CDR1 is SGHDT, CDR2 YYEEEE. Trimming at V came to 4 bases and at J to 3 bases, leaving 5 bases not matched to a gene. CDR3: CASSSGQGRYEQYV. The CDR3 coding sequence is TGTGCCAGCAGCAGCGGACAGGGGCGCTACGAGCAGTACGTC.

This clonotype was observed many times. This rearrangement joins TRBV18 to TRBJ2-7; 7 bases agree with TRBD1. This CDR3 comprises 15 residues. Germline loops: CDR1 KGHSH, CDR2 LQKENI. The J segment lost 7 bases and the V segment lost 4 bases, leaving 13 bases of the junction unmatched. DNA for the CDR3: TGTGCCAGCTCACGCTCCGGCGGACAGGCTGAAGAGCAGTACTTC. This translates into CASSRSGGQAEEQYF.

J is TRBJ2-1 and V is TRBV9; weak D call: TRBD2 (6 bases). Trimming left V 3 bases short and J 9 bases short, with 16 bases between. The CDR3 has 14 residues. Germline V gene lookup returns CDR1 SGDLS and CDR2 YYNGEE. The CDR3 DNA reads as TGTGCCAGCAGCGGGGGACTGGTAGGGAGTGAGCAGTTCTTC. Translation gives CASSGGLVGSEQFF.

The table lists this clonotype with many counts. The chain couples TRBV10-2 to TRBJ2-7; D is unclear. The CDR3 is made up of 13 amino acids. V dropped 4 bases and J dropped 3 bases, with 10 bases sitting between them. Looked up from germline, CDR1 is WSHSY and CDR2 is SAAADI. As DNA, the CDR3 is TGCGCCAGCAGTGTTGGGCAGGTCTACGAGCAGTACGTC. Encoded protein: CASSVGQVYEQYV.

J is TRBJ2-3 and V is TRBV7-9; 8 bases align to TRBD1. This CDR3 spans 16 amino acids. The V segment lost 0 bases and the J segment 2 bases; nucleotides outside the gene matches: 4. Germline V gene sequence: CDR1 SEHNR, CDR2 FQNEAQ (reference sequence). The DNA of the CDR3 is TGTGCCAGCAGCTTAGCGCAGGGGGCCCCCACAGATACGCAGTATTTT. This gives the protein CASSLAQGAPTDTQYF.

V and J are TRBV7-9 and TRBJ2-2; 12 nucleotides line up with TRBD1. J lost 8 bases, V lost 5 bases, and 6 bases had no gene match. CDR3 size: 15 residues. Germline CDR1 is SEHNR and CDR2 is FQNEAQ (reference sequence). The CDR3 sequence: CASSIRDRGQGELFF. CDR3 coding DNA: TGTGCCAGCAGCATTCGGGACAGGGGGCAAGGGGAGCTGTTTTTT.

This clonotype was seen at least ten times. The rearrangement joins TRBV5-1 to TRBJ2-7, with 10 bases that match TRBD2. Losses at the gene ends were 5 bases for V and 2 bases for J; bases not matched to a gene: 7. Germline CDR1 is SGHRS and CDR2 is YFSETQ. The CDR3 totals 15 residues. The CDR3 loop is CASRQTSGRAYEQYF. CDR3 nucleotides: TGCGCCAGCAGGCAGACTAGCGGGCGTGCCTACGAGCAGTACTTC.

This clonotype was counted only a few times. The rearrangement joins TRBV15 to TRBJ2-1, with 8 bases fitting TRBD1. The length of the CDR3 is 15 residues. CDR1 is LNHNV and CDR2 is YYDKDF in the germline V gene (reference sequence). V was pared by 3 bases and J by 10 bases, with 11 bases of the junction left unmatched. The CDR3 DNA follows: TGTGCCACCAGCAGTTGGACAGGGATTCGGGAGGAGCAGTTCTTC. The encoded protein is CATSSWTGIREEQFF.

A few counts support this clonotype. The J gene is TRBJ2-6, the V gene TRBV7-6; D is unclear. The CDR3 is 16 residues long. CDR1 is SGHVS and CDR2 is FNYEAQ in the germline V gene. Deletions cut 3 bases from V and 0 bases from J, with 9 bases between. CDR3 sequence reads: CASSLDRNSGANVLTF. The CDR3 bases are TGTGCCAGCAGCTTGGATAGGAACTCTGGGGCCAACGTCCTGACTTTC.

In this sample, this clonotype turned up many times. In DNA, the CDR3 is TGTGCCAGCAGCTTAGTTAACGGCTTCGCGGGGGGTTCCTACGAGCAGTACTTC. Its translation: CASSLVNGFAGGSYEQYF. The chain couples TRBV7-2 to TRBJ2-7; 8 nucleotides align to TRBD2. CDR3 length: 18 amino acids. J gave up 1 base and V 1 base, and 12 bases lay outside the gene matches. Germline values: CDR1 SGHTA, CDR2 FQGNSA.

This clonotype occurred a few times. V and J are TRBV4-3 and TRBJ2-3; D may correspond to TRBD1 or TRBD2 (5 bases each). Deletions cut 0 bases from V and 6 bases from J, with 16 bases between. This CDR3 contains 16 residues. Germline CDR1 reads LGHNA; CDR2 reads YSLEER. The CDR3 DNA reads TGCGCCAGCAGCCAAGATGGGACCTTAGGGACCGATACGCAGTATTTT. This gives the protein CASSQDGTLGTDTQYF.

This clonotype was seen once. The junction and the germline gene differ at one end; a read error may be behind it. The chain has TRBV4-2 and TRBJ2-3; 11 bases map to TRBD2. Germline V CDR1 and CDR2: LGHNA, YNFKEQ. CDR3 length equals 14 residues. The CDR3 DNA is TGTGCCAGCAGCCTAGCGGGGGGGCCGGATACGCAGTGTTTT. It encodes CASSLAGGPDTQCF.

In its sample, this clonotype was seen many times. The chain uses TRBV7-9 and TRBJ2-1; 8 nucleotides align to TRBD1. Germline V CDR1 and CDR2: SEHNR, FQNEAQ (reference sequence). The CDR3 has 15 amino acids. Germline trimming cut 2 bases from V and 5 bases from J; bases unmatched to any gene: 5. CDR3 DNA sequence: TGTGCCAGCAGCTTATCAGGGGGCCCGAACAATGAGCAGTTCTTC. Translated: CASSLSGGPNNEQFF.

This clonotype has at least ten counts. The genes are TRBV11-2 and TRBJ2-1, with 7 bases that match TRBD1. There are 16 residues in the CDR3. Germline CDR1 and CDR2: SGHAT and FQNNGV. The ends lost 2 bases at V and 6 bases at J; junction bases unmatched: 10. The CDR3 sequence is CASSLRWSQGSNEQFF. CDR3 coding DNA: TGTGCCAGCAGCTTAAGGTGGTCACAGGGGAGCAATGAGCAGTTCTTC.

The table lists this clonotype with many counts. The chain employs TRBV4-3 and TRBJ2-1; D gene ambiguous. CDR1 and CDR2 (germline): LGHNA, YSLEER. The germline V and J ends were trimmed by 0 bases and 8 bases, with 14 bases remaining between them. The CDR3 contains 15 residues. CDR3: CASSQDGRPTDEQFF. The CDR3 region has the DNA TGCGCCAGCAGCCAAGATGGCAGACCCACCGATGAGCAGTTCTTC.

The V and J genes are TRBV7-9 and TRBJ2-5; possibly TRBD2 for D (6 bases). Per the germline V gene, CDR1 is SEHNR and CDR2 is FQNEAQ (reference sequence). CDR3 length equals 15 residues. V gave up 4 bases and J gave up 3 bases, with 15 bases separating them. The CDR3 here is CASSSPGTFKETQYF. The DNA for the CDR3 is TGTGCCAGCAGCTCCCCCGGGACTTTCAAAGAGACCCAGTACTTC.

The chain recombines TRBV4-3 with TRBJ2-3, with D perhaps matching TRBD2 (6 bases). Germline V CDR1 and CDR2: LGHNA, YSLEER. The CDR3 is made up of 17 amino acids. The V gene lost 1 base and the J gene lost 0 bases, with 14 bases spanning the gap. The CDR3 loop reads CASSQALGLTSTDTQYF. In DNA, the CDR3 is TGCGCCAGCAGCCAAGCGTTAGGACTAACGAGCACAGATACGCAGTATTTT.

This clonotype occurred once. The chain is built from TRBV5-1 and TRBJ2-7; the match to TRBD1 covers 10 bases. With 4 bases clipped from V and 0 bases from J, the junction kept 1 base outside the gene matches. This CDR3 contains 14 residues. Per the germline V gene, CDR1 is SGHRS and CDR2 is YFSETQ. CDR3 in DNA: TGCGCCAGCAGCCGGACAGGGGGCTCCTACGAGCAGTACTTC. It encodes CASSRTGGSYEQYF.

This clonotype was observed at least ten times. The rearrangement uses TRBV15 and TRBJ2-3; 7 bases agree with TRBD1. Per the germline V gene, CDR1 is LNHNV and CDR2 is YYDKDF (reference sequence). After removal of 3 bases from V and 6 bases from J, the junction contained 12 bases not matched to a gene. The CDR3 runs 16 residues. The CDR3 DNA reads TGTGCCACCAGCAGGGGGACAGCCTCGATGATTGATACGCAGTATTTT. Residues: CATSRGTASMIDTQYF.

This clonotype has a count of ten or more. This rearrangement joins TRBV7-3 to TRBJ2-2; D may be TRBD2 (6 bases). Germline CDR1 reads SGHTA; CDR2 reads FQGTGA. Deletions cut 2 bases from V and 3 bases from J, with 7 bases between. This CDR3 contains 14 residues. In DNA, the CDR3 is TGTGCCAGCAGCTTAGGAGGGGACACCGGGGAGCTGTTTTTT. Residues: CASSLGGDTGELFF.

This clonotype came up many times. CDR3 bases: TGCGCCAGCAGCCCAGGGCTTGATCAGCCCCAGCATTTT. Its protein product is CASSPGLDQPQHF. The gene calls are TRBV4-3 and TRBJ1-5, with TRBD1 as a possible D gene (5 bases). In germline, CDR1 is LGHNA, CDR2 YSLEER. This CDR3 has 13 amino acids. V was clipped by 4 bases and J by 5 bases, with 9 bases between them.

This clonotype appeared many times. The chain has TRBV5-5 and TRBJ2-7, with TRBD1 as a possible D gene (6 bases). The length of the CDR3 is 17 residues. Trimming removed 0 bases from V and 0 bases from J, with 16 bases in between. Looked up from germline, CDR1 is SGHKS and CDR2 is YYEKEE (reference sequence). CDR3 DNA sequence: TGTGCCAGCAGCTTGGTGGGCCAGGGGCTTTCCTCCTACGAGCAGTACGTC. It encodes CASSLVGQGLSSYEQYV.

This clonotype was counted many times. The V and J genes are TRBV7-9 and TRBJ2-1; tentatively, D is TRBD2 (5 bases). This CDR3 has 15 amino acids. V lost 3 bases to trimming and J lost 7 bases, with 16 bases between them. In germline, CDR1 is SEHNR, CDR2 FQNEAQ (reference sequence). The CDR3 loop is CASSLILGRENEQFF. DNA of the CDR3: TGTGCCAGCAGCTTGATTTTGGGCCGGGAAAATGAGCAGTTCTTC.

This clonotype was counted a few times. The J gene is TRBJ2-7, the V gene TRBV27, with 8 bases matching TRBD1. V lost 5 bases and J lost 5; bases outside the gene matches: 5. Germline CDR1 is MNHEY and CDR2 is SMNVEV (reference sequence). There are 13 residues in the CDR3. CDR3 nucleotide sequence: TGTGCCAGCAGTCCCCAGGACAGGGACGAGCAGTACTTC. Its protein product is CASSPQDRDEQYF.

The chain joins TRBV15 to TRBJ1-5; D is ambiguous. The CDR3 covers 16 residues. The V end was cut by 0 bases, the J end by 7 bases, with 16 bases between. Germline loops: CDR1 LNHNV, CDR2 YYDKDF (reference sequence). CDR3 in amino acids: CATSRDGAAPPQPQHF. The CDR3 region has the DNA TGTGCCACCAGCAGAGATGGTGCGGCCCCCCCCCAGCCCCAGCATTTT.

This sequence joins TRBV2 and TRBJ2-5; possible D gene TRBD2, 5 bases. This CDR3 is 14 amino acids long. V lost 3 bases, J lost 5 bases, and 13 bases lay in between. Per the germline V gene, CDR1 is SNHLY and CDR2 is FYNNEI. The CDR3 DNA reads TGTGCCAGCAGTGACAGGACGTCGGGGGAGACCCAGTACTTC. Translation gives CASSDRTSGETQYF.

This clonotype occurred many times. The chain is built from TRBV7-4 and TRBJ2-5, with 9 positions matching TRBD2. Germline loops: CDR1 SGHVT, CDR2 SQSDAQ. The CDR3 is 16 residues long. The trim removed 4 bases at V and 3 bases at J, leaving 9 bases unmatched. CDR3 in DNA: TGTGCCAGCAGCTCAACTAGACTAGCGGAGAAAGAGACCCAGTACTTC. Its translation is CASSSTRLAEKETQYF.

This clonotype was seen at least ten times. CDR3 in amino acids: CSARDFTGRGLYGYTF. As DNA, the CDR3 is TGCAGTGCTAGAGATTTTACCGGCAGGGGGCTTTATGGCTACACCTTC. The chain employs TRBV20-1 and TRBJ1-2; 8 bases map to TRBD1. V lost 0 bases to trimming and J lost 5 bases; unmatched junction nucleotides: 11. Germline values: CDR1 DFQATT, CDR2 SNEGSKA (reference sequence). The CDR3 contains 16 residues.

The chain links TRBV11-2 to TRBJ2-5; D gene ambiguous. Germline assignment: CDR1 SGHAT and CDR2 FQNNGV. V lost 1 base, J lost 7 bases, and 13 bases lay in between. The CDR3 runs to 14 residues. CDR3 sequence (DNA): TGTGCCAGCAGCTTAGTGTTGACGGCGCCGACCCAGTACTTC. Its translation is CASSLVLTAPTQYF.

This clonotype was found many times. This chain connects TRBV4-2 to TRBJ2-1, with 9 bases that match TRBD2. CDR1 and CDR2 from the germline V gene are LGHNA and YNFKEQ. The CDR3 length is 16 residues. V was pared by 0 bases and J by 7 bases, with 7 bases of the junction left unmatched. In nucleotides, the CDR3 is TGTGCCAGCAGCCAAGAGACTAGCGGTATCTTAAATGAGCAGTTCTTC. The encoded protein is CASSQETSGILNEQFF.